These 9 T cell receptor beta chains were all obtained from the same sample, sequenced in a study of radiotherapy plus CTLA-4 blockade in lung cancer. Method: immunoSEQ multiplex PCR; TCRdb's copy keeps in-frame clones and lacks some. Among 12,000 to 15,000 clones, 55% to 75% were seen once, and the ten largest hold approximately 55%. Sequences were derived from peripheral blood, sampled from a patient treated with radiotherapy plus ipilimumab. These receptors were obtained from a human donor with non-small cell lung cancer whose response to radiotherapy plus ipilimumab could not be evaluated.

There are a few counts of this clone. The chain combines TRBV15 with TRBJ2-7, with a weak D call TRBD1 (5 bases). CDR1 is LNHNV, CDR2 YYDKDF, per germline (reference sequence). Trimming shortened V by 0 bases and J by 12 bases, and 12 bases separated the two germline ends. The CDR3 sequence is 12 residues long. The CDR3 protein is CATSRDKAGRYF. The CDR3 bases are TGTGCCACCAGCAGAGATAAGGCAGGGCGGTACTTC.

This chain uses TRBV10-3 with TRBJ2-1; 9 bases are a match to TRBD2. CDR3 length: 15 residues. Germline V gene lookup returns CDR1 ENHRY and CDR2 SYGVKD. The trim removed 3 bases at V and 7 bases at J, leaving 7 bases unmatched. The CDR3 loop is CAISDSSGGPNEQFF. In DNA form, the CDR3 reads TGTGCCATCAGTGATAGTAGCGGGGGACCAAATGAGCAGTTCTTC.

The chain recombines TRBV11-2 with TRBJ1-2; TRBD1 matches at 8 bases. The CDR3 runs 15 residues. The V and J ends lost 2 bases and 7 bases, in that order; junction bases with no gene match: 9. Germline CDR1 is SGHAT and CDR2 is FQNNGV. CDR3 coding DNA: TGTGCCAGCAGCTTAATGGTGGACAGGGTCGGTGGCTACACCTTC. Its protein product is CASSLMVDRVGGYTF. The whole variable domain, remainder taken from reference TRBV11-2 and TRBJ1-2, is EAGVAQSPRYKIIEKRQSVAFWCNPISGHATLYWYQQILGQGPKLLIQFQNNGVVDDSQLPKDRFSAERLKGVDSTLKIQPAKLEDSAVYLCASSLMVDRVGGYTFGSGTRLTVV.

This clone was counted only a few times. The chain recombines TRBV4-1 with TRBJ1-2, with D possibly matching TRBD1 (5 bases). The germline V gene has CDR1 MGHRA and CDR2 YSYEKL. The CDR3 is made up of 15 amino acids. V was clipped by 0 bases and J by 6 bases, with 14 bases between them. For the CDR3, the DNA is TGCGCCAGCAGCCAAGATGAGCAGGGATTCAATGGCTACACCTTC. This translates into CASSQDEQGFNGYTF.

V gene TRBV4-3 combines with J gene TRBJ2-3; TRBD1 aligns across 8 bases. CDR1 and CDR2 from the germline V gene are LGHNA and YSLEER. The CDR3 is 16 residues long. J lost 5 bases, V lost 0 bases, and 7 bases had no gene match. Here the CDR3 reads CASSQDGRGTGDTQYF. CDR3 nucleotide sequence: TGCGCCAGCAGCCAAGACGGTCGGGGGACAGGAGATACGCAGTATTTT.

The chain has TRBV2 and TRBJ2-7; 11 bases map to TRBD2. This CDR3 region has 14 residues. Germline CDR1 SNHLY, CDR2 FYNNEI. With 4 bases clipped from V and 1 base from J, the junction kept 0 bases outside the gene matches. The CDR3: CASSASGGSYEQYF. The CDR3 DNA reads as TGTGCCAGCAGTGCTAGCGGGGGGTCCTACGAGCAGTACTTC.

The gene calls are TRBV5-1 and TRBJ2-1; 11 nucleotides match TRBD2. This CDR3 has 15 residues. Germline CDR1 SGHRS, CDR2 YFSETQ. Germline trimming cut 2 bases from V and 10 bases from J; bases unmatched to any gene: 8. CDR3 sequence: CASSLNSLAGGEQFF. The CDR3 nucleotides are TGCGCCAGCAGCTTAAATAGCCTAGCGGGGGGAGAGCAGTTCTTC.

This chain joins TRBV27 and TRBJ1-2, with a weak D call TRBD1 (5 bases). Germline CDR1 is MNHEY and CDR2 is SMNVEV (reference sequence). This CDR3 comprises 15 residues. Trimming left V 1 base short and J 3 bases short, with 12 bases between. CDR3 amino acids: CASSLLQGGHYGYTF. The DNA for the CDR3 is TGTGCCAGCAGTTTATTGCAGGGAGGCCACTATGGCTACACCTTC.

This clone was counted a few times. The same CDR3 is also encoded by other DNA sequences in this sample. The rearrangement joins TRBV9 to TRBJ2-5; TRBD2 matches at 8 bases. This CDR3 is 15 amino acids long. V shed 1 base, J shed 1 base, and the junction held 3 bases outside the gene matches. Germline assignment: CDR1 SGDLS and CDR2 YYNGEE. The CDR3 loop is CASSVLSGGQETQYF. The CDR3 DNA follows: TGTGCCAGCAGCGTACTAAGCGGGGGCCAAGAGACCCAGTACTTC.